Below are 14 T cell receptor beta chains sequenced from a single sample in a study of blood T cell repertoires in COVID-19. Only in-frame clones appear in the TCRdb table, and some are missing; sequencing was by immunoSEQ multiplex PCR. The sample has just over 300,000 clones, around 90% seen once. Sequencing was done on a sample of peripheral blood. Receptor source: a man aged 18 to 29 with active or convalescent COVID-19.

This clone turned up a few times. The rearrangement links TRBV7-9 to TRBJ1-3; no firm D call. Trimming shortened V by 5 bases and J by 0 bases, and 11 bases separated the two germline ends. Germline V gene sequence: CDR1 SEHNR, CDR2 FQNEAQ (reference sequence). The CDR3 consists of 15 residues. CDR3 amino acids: CASSPHVDSGNTIYF. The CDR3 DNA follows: TGTGCCAGCAGCCCCCACGTAGACTCTGGAAACACCATATATTTT.

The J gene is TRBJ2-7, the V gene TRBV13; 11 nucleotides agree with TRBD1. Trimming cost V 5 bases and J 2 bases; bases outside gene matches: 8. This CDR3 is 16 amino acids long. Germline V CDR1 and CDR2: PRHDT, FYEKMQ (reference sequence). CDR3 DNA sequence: TGTGCCAGCAGCACGGGGACAGGGGGTTTCACCTACGAGCAGTACTTC. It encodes CASSTGTGGFTYEQYF.

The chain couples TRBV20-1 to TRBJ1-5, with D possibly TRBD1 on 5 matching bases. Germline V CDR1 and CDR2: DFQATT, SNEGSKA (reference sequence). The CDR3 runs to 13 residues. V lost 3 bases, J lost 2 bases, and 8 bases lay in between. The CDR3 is CSASGRGNQPQHF. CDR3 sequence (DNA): TGCAGTGCTAGTGGCAGGGGCAATCAGCCCCAGCATTTT.

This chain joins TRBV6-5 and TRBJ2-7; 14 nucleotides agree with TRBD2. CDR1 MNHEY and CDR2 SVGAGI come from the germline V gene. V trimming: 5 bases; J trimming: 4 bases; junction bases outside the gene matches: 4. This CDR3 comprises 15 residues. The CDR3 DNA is TGTGCCAGCAGTCCACGACTAGCGGGAGGGTACGAGCAGTACTTC. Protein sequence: CASSPRLAGGYEQYF.

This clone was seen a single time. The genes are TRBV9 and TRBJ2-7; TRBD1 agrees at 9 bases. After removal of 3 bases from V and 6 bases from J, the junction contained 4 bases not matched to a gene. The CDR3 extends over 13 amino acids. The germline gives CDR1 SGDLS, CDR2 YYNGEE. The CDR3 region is CASSAQGAVEQYF. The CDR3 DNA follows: TGTGCCAGCAGCGCACAGGGGGCTGTCGAGCAGTACTTC. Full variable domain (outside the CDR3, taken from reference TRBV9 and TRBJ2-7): DSGVTQTPKHLITATGQRVTLRCSPRSGDLSVYWYQQSLDQGLQFLIQYYNGEERAKGNILERFSAQQFPDLHSELNLSSLELGDSALYFCASSAQGAVEQYFGPGTRLTVT.

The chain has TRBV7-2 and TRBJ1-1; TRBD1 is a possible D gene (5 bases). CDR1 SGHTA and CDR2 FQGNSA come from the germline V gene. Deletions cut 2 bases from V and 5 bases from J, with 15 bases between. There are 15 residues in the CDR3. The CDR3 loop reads CASSLRGPIGTEAFF. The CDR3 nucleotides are TGTGCCAGCAGCTTAAGGGGCCCAATCGGGACTGAAGCTTTCTTT.

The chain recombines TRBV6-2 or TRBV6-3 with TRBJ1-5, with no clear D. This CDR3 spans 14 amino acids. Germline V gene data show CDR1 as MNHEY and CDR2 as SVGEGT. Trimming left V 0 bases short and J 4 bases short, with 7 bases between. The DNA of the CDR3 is TGTGCCAGCAGTTACTCCCCTGTGAATCAGCCCCAGCATTTT. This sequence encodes CASSYSPVNQPQHF.

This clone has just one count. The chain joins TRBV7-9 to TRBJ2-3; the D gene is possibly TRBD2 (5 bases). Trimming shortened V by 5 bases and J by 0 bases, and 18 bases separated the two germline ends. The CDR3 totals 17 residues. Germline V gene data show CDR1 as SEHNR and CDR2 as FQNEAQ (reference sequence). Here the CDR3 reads CASSQRAVITSTDTQYF. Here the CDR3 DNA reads TGTGCCAGCAGCCAGAGGGCGGTCATTACTAGCACAGATACGCAGTATTTT.

The CDR3 DNA is TGTGCCAGCAGCCTCCTGACAGACTCCTACGAGCAGTACTTC. It is translated as CASSLLTDSYEQYF. V gene TRBV3-1 (or the pseudogene TRBV3-2) combines with J gene TRBJ2-7; TRBD1 is a possible D gene (5 bases). Germline-derived CDR1 and CDR2 are LGHDT and YNNKEL (reference sequence). V was trimmed by 4 bases and J by 0 bases, leaving 10 bases between them. There are 14 residues in the CDR3.

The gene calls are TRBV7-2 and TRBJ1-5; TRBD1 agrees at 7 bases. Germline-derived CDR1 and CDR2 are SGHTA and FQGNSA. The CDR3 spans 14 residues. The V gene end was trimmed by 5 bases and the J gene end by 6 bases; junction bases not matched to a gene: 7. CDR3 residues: CASSGDRAGQPQHF. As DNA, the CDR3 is TGTGCCAGCAGCGGAGACAGGGCGGGTCAGCCCCAGCATTTT.

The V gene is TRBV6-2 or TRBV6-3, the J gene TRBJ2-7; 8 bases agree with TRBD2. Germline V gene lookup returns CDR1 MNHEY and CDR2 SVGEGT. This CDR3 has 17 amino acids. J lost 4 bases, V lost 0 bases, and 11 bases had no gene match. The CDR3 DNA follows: TGTGCCAGCAGTTACTCTTCCACGTCGGGGGGGTTATACGAGCAGTACTTC. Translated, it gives CASSYSSTSGGLYEQYF.

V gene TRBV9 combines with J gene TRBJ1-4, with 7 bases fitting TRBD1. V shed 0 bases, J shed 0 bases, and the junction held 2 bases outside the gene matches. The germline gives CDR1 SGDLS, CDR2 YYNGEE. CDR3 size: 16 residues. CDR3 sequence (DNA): TGTGCCAGCAGCGTAGGCCAGGGGGCAACTAATGAAAAACTGTTTTTT. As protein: CASSVGQGATNEKLFF.

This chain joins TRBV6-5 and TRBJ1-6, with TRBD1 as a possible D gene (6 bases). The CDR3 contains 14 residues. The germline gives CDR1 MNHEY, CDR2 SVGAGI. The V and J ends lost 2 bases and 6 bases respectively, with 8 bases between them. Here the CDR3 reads CASSYGQINSPLHF. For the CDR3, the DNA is TGTGCCAGCAGTTACGGACAGATTAATTCACCCCTCCACTTT.

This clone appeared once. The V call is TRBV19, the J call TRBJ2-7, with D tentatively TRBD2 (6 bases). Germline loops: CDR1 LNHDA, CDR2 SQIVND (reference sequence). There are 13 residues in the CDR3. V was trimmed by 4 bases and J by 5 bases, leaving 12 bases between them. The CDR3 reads CASSKTRLDEQYF. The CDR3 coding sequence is TGTGCCAGTAGTAAGACTAGGCTGGACGAGCAGTACTTC.